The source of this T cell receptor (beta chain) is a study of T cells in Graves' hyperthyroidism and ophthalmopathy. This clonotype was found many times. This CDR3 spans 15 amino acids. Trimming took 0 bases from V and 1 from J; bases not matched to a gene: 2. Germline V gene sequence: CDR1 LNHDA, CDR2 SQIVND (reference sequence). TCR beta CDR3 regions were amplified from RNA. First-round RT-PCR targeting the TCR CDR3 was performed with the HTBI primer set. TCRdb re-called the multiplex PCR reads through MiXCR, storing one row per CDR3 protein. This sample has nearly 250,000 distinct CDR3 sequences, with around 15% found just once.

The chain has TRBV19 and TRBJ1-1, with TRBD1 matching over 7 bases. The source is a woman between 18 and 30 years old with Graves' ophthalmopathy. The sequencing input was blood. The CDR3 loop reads CASSIDRGPNTEAFF. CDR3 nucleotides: TGTGCCAGTAGTATAGATAGGGGGCCGAACACTGAAGCTTTCTTT.